This TCR beta chain emerged from a study of T cell responses to AZD1222 COVID-19 vaccine. Trimming left V 5 bases short and J 5 bases short, with 12 bases between. The CDR3 sequence is 13 residues long. Germline V gene lookup returns CDR1 SGHVS and CDR2 FQNEAQ. Note on this clone: Antigen: not known.

Study results and caveats: Unmutated regions of variants are reportedly targeted by nearly half of spike-specific TCRs. Repertoire samples came only from after the peak T cell response.

Sequencing used immunoSEQ multiplex PCR; TCRdb keeps in-frame clones, though not all of them. The table has about 120,000 clones, about 90% seen once. The V gene is TRBV7-8, the J gene TRBJ2-5; D is unclear. The receptor was derived from an adult in good health. The source material was peripheral blood, sampled on day 0 of AZD1222 vaccination. The CDR3 reads CASSPRGVETQYF. CDR3 DNA sequence: TGTGCCAGCAGCCCCCGTGGAGTGGAGACCCAGTACTTC.